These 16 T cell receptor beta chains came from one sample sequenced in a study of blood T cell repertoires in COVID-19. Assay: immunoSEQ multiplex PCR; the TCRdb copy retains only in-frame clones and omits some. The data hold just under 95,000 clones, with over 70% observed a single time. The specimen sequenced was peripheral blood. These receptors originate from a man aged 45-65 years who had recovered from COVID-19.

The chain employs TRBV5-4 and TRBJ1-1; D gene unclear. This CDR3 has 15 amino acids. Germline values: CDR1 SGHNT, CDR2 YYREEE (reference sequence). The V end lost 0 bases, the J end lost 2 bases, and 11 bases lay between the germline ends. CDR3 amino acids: CASSLAGSVNTEAFF. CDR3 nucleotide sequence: TGTGCCAGCAGCTTGGCCGGGTCAGTAAACACTGAAGCTTTCTTT.

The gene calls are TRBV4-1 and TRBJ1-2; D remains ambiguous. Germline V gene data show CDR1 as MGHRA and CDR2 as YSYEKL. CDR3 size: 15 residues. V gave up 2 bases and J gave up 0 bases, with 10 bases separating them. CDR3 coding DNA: TGCGCCAGCAGCCAACTGACGGAGGCTAACTATGGCTACACCTTC. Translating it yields CASSQLTEANYGYTF.

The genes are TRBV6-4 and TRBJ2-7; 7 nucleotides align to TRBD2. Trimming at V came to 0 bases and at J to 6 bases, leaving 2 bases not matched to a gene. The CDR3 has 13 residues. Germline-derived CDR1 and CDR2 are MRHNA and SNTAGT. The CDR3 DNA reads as TGTGCCAGCAGTGACTCTCCGGGGGGCGAGCAGTACTTC. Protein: CASSDSPGGEQYF.

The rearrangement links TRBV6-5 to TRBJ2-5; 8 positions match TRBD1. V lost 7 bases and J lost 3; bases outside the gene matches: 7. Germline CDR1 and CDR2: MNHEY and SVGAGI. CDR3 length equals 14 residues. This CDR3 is CASTRTGRKETQYF. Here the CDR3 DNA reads TGTGCCAGCACAAGGACAGGGAGGAAAGAGACCCAGTACTTC.

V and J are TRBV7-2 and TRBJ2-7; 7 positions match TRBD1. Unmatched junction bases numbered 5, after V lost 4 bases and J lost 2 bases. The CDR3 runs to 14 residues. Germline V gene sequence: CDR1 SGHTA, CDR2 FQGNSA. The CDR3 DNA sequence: TGTGCCAGCAGCTACCGACAGGGAACCTACGAGCAGTACTTC. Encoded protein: CASSYRQGTYEQYF.

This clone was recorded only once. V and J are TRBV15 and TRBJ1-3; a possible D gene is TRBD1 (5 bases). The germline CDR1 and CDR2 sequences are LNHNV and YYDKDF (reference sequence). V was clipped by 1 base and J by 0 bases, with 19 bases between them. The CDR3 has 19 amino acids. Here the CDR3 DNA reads TGTGCCACCAGCAGAGGGCGAACAGGACCCCAAGGCTCTGGAAACACCATATATTTT. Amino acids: CATSRGRTGPQGSGNTIYF.

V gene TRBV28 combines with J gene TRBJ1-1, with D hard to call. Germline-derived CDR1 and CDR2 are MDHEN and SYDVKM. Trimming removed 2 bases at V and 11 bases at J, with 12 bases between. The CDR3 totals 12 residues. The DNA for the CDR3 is TGTGCCAGCAGTTTAACGGTCTCGCGCGCTTTCTTT. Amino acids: CASSLTVSRAFF. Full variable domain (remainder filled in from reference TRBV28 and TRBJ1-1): DVKVTQSSRYLVKRTGEKVFLECVQDMDHENMFWYRQDPGLGLRLIYFSYDVKMKEKGDIPEGYSVSREKKERFSLILESASTNQTSMYLCASSLTVSRAFFGQGTRLTVV.

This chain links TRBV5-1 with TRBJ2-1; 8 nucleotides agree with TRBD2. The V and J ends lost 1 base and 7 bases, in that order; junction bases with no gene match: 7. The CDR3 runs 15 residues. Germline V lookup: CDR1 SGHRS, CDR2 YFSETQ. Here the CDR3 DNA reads TGCGCCAGCAGCTTGATTAGCGGGGTCTTTAATGAGCAGTTCTTC. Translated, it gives CASSLISGVFNEQFF.

The CDR3 sequence: CASSLREGNYEQYF. The DNA for the CDR3 is TGTGCCAGCAGCTTAAGAGAGGGAAACTACGAGCAGTACTTC. The V and J genes are TRBV11-2 and TRBJ2-7; TRBD2 might be the D (5 bases). V gave up 2 bases and J gave up 3 bases, with 11 bases separating them. There are 14 residues in the CDR3. Germline values: CDR1 SGHAT, CDR2 FQNNGV.

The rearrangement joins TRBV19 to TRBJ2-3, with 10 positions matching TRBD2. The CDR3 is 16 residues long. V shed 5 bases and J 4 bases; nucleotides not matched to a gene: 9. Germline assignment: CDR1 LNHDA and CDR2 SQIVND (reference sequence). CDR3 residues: CASSPFGLAESDTQYF. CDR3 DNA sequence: TGTGCCAGTAGTCCTTTTGGACTAGCGGAATCAGATACGCAGTATTTT.

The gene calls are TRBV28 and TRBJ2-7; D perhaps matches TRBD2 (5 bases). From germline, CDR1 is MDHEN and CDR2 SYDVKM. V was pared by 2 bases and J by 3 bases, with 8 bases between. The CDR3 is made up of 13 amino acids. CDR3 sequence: CASSLARGYEQYF. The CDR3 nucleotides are TGTGCCAGCAGTTTAGCTCGGGGCTACGAGCAGTACTTC.

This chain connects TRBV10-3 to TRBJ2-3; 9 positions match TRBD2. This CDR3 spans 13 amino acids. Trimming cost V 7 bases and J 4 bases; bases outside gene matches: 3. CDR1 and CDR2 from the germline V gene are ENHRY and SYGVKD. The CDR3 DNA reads TGTGCCATCAAGCGGGAGGTTTCAGATACGCAGTATTTT. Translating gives CAIKREVSDTQYF.

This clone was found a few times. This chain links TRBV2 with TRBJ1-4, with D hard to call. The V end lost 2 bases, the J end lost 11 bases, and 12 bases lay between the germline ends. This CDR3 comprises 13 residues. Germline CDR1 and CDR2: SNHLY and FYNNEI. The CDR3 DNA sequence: TGTGCCAGCAGTGAATCGGCAGGTCTGAAACTGTTTTTT. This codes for CASSESAGLKLFF.

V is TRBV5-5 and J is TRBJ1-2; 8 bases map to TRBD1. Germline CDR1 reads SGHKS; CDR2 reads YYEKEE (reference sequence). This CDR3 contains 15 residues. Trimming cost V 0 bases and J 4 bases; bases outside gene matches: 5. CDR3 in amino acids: CASSLEDRDSYGYTF. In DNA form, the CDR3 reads TGTGCCAGCAGCTTGGAGGACAGGGATAGCTATGGCTACACCTTC.

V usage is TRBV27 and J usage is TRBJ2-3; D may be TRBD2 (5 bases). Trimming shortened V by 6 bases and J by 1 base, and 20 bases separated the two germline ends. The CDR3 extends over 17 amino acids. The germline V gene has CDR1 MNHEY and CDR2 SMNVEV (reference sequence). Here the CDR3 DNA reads TGTGCCAGCAGCCGAACCCAATCGGGATGGGGCACAGATACGCAGTATTTT. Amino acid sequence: CASSRTQSGWGTDTQYF.

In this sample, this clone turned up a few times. The CDR3: CASSQALDSAYEQYF. In nucleotides, the CDR3 is TGCGCCAGCAGCCAAGCCCTTGACAGTGCCTACGAGCAGTACTTC. The gene calls are TRBV4-1 and TRBJ2-7, with a weak D call TRBD1 (5 bases). CDR3 length: 15 residues. Between the trimmed V and J ends, which lost 1 base and 2 bases, there was a span of 12 bases. The germline V gene has CDR1 MGHRA and CDR2 YSYEKL.